The 21 T cell receptor beta chains below were found in one sample sequenced in a study of shared clonotypes between healthy human individuals. Assay used: immunoSEQ multiplex PCR; TCRdb lists only in-frame clones, some missing. Among 2 million to 2.5 million clones listed, 85% to 95% were seen once. The material sequenced was naive CD4+ T cells from PBMCs. Described subset: CD45RA+ positively selected. The receptors here all came from a man younger than 30 in good health. Some clones in this sample may be carry-over from other donors' samples.

This chain connects TRBV5-1 to TRBJ2-3; D might be TRBD1 or TRBD2, each matching 5 bases. The CDR3 is made up of 13 amino acids. The ends were cut back, 5 bases at V and 5 bases at J, with 12 bases in the middle. CDR1 and CDR2 from the germline V gene are SGHRS and YFSETQ. The DNA for the CDR3 is TGCGCCAGCAGAAGCGAGGGGTTAGATACGCAGTATTTT. Translation gives CASRSEGLDTQYF.

The CDR3 DNA sequence: TGTGCCAGCTATAGAGGGGTTGACGATACGCAGTATTTT. Its protein is CASYRGVDDTQYF. The V gene is TRBV7-3, the J gene TRBJ2-3, with D possibly called TRBD1 or TRBD2 (5 bases each). V lost 8 bases and J lost 6, with 15 bases in between. Germline V gene lookup returns CDR1 SGHTA and CDR2 FQGTGA. The CDR3 has 13 residues.

This clone was seen only once. The CDR3: CSVGAAANYGYTF. CDR3 nucleotides: TGCAGCGTCGGGGCAGCAGCTAACTATGGCTACACCTTC. This chain uses TRBV29-1 with TRBJ1-2; D may be TRBD1 (5 bases). Germline CDR1 SQVTM, CDR2 ANQGSEA. This CDR3 is 13 amino acids long. Trimming removed 6 bases at V and 0 bases at J, with 11 bases between. Filled out from reference TRBV29-1 and TRBJ1-2, the complete variable domain reads SAVISQKPSRDICQRGTSLTIQCQVDSQVTMMFWYRQQPGQSLTLIATANQGSEATYESGFVIDKFPISRPNLTFSTLTVSNMSPEDSSIYLCSVGAAANYGYTFGSGTRLTVV.

This clone is a singleton in its sample. This chain links TRBV11-2 with TRBJ1-5; unclear D gene. Trimming cost V 4 bases and J 4 bases, with 5 bases left between them. Germline CDR1 and CDR2: SGHAT and FQNNGV. CDR3 length: 12 residues. CDR3 nucleotides: TGTGCCAGCAGCTCGAGGAATCAGCCCCAGCATTTT. It specifies CASSSRNQPQHF. The whole variable domain, remainder taken from reference TRBV11-2 and TRBJ1-5, is EAGVAQSPRYKIIEKRQSVAFWCNPISGHATLYWYQQILGQGPKLLIQFQNNGVVDDSQLPKDRFSAERLKGVDSTLKIQPAKLEDSAVYLCASSSRNQPQHFGDGTRLSIL.

The chain carries TRBV25-1 and TRBJ1-4; maybe TRBD1 (5 bases). Germline-derived CDR1 and CDR2 are MGHDK and SYGVNS. V lost 2 bases and J lost 7, with 20 bases in between. This CDR3 spans 17 amino acids. The CDR3 region is CASSEPPGGGVGEKLFF. Here the CDR3 DNA reads TGTGCCAGCAGTGAACCCCCCGGGGGGGGAGTAGGTGAAAAACTGTTTTTT.

This clone was detected once. J is TRBJ1-1 and V is TRBV2, with 9 positions matching TRBD1. J was trimmed by 4 bases and V by 7 bases; bases with no gene match: 7. The germline gives CDR1 SNHLY, CDR2 FYNNEI. The CDR3 has 14 residues. DNA of the CDR3: TGTGCCAGCACCTTGGACAGGGGCGGCACTGAAGCTTTCTTT. Protein sequence: CASTLDRGGTEAFF.

The chain carries TRBV28 and TRBJ1-1, with D uncertain. The CDR3 length is 14 residues. Trimming took 8 bases from V and 1 from J, leaving 14 bases between them. The germline V gene has CDR1 MDHEN and CDR2 SYDVKM. This CDR3 is CASLGTPPNTEAFF. CDR3 DNA sequence: TGTGCCAGCCTTGGCACCCCCCCGAACACTGAAGCTTTCTTT.

CDR3 amino acids: CASGQALNTEAFF. For the CDR3, the DNA is TGTGCCAGTGGACAGGCGCTGAACACTGAAGCTTTCTTT. The chain has TRBV19 and TRBJ1-1, with TRBD1 identical over 7 bases. Per the germline V gene, CDR1 is LNHDA and CDR2 is SQIVND (reference sequence). J was trimmed by 0 bases and V by 8 bases; bases with no gene match: 3. The CDR3 is 13 residues long.

V gene TRBV6-1 combines with J gene TRBJ2-7, with 9 bases aligning to TRBD1. The CDR3 length is 14 residues. CDR1 is MNHNS, CDR2 SASEGT, per germline. Losses at the gene ends were 5 bases for V and 3 bases for J; bases not matched to a gene: 5. Here the CDR3 reads CASSLRTGDYEQYF. As DNA, the CDR3 is TGTGCCAGCAGTCTAAGGACAGGGGACTACGAGCAGTACTTC.

This clone was observed once. V usage is TRBV19 and J usage is TRBJ2-1; D is unclear. Germline CDR1 LNHDA, CDR2 SQIVND (reference sequence). The V and J ends lost 1 base and 8 bases respectively, with 12 bases between them. The CDR3 is 14 amino acids. DNA for the CDR3: TGTGCCAGTAGTATAGTTGGGGTGGGCTATGAGCAGTTCTTC. Encoded protein: CASSIVGVGYEQFF.

The chain is built from TRBV5-1 and TRBJ2-3; D remains ambiguous. Trimming removed 3 bases at V and 4 bases at J, with 9 bases between. Germline CDR1 and CDR2: SGHRS and YFSETQ. This CDR3 spans 13 amino acids. The CDR3 region is CASSWDSPDTQYF. CDR3 nucleotide sequence: TGCGCCAGCAGCTGGGATTCTCCAGATACGCAGTATTTT.

V usage is TRBV5-8 and J usage is TRBJ1-2; D not certain. V lost 0 bases and J lost 3, with 12 bases in between. This CDR3 comprises 15 residues. The germline V gene encodes CDR1 SGHTS and CDR2 YDEGEE. The CDR3 sequence is CASSLASQEYYGYTF. CDR3 DNA sequence: TGTGCCAGCAGCTTGGCGAGTCAGGAGTACTATGGCTACACCTTC.

CDR3 in amino acids: CASSNTGGHQETQYF. The CDR3 DNA follows: TGTGCCAGCAGCAATACAGGGGGTCATCAAGAGACCCAGTACTTC. The chain joins TRBV6-5 to TRBJ2-5; TRBD1 matches 8 bases. The V gene's germline CDR1 is MNHEY and CDR2 SVGAGI. This CDR3 spans 15 amino acids. Losses at the gene ends were 6 bases for V and 2 bases for J; bases not matched to a gene: 8.

J is TRBJ2-3 and V is TRBV28, with 11 bases identical to TRBD2. V shed 6 bases and J 14 bases; nucleotides not matched to a gene: 7. The CDR3 has 12 residues. Germline lookup yields CDR1 MDHEN and CDR2 SYDVKM. The CDR3 reads CASRYTSGSMYF. CDR3 nucleotides: TGTGCCAGCAGATACACTAGCGGGAGTATGTATTTT.

The chain employs TRBV7-9 and TRBJ2-7, with 7 bases identical to TRBD2. With 1 base clipped from V and 3 bases from J, the junction kept 9 bases outside the gene matches. This CDR3 has 16 amino acids. Germline CDR1 reads SEHNR; CDR2 reads FQNEAQ (reference sequence). The CDR3 here is CASSLVTGGSIYEQYF. The DNA of the CDR3 is TGTGCCAGCAGCTTAGTTACGGGCGGGAGTATCTACGAGCAGTACTTC.

This chain uses TRBV14 with TRBJ2-2, with D unresolved. This CDR3 comprises 14 residues. Trimming stripped 1 base from V and 7 bases from J, with 10 bases between. CDR1 SGHDN and CDR2 FVKESK come from the germline V gene. The CDR3 nucleotides read TGTGCCAGCAGCCAAGTTACTCGCAACGGGGAGCTGTTTTTT. It translates to CASSQVTRNGELFF.

This sequence joins TRBV28 and TRBJ2-1; 10 bases map to TRBD1. With 6 bases clipped from V and 2 bases from J, the junction kept 7 bases outside the gene matches. CDR3 length equals 16 residues. Germline assignment: CDR1 MDHEN and CDR2 SYDVKM. CDR3 loop: CASSRDRGPTYNEQFF. The DNA for the CDR3 is TGTGCCAGCAGCCGCGACAGGGGGCCTACCTACAATGAGCAGTTCTTC. Full variable domain (missing parts from reference TRBV28 and TRBJ2-1): DVKVTQSSRYLVKRTGEKVFLECVQDMDHENMFWYRQDPGLGLRLIYFSYDVKMKEKGDIPEGYSVSREKKERFSLILESASTNQTSMYLCASSRDRGPTYNEQFFGPGTRLTVL.

The rearrangement links TRBV5-1 to TRBJ2-5; TRBD2 matches at 11 bases. The J segment lost 5 bases and the V segment lost 5 bases, leaving 8 bases of the junction unmatched. CDR1 is SGHRS, CDR2 YFSETQ, per germline. This CDR3 contains 15 residues. This chain's CDR3 is CASRAGTSGRETQYF. As DNA, the CDR3 is TGCGCCAGCAGGGCCGGGACTAGCGGTAGGGAGACCCAGTACTTC.

In the case of this clone: The same CDR3 can be traced to other DNA sequences in this sample. The chain couples TRBV9 to TRBJ1-1; D gene uncertain. The CDR3 has 13 amino acids. The germline V and J ends were trimmed by 1 base and 0 bases, with 4 bases remaining between them. Germline V gives CDR1 SGDLS, CDR2 YYNGEE. The CDR3 nucleotides read TGTGCCAGCAGCGTACAACTGAACACTGAAGCTTTCTTT. Protein product: CASSVQLNTEAFF.

V is TRBV10-3 and J is TRBJ1-1; D gene uncertain. The CDR3 contains 14 residues. Trimming shortened V by 5 bases and J by 4 bases, and 14 bases separated the two germline ends. Germline CDR1 and CDR2: ENHRY and SYGVKD. The CDR3 DNA sequence: TGTGCCATCAGTTCACAAGAGGGTGTCACTGAAGCTTTCTTT. It encodes CAISSQEGVTEAFF.

The V call is TRBV5-6, the J call TRBJ2-3, with 14 bases aligning to TRBD2. The CDR3 spans 17 residues. V was clipped by 2 bases and J by 5 bases; unmatched bases: 7. Germline V gene data show CDR1 as SGHDT and CDR2 as YYEEEE. The CDR3 DNA is TGTGCCAGCAGCTTTAGACTAGCGGGAGGGCCGATAGATACGCAGTATTTT. Translation gives CASSFRLAGGPIDTQYF.